This TCR beta chain was observed in a study of blood T cell repertoires in COVID-19. Sequenced by immunoSEQ multiplex PCR; TCRdb stores in-frame clones only, minus some. The sample includes about 160,000 clones, approximately 91% of them seen just once. Germline V gene data show CDR1 as SGHRS and CDR2 as YFSETQ. CDR3 length equals 15 residues. V was clipped by 6 bases and J by 2 bases, with 18 bases between them. Input material: peripheral blood. The sequence came from a man younger than 35 with acute or convalescent COVID-19. J is TRBJ2-7 and V is TRBV5-1; maybe TRBD1 (5 bases). CDR3 sequence reads: CASTRGGQATYEQYF. The CDR3 region has the DNA TGCGCCAGCACCAGAGGTGGACAAGCAACCTACGAGCAGTACTTC.